This TCR beta chain was recorded in a study of control samples from healthy donors and cancer patients. J lost 1 base, V lost 1 base, and 11 bases had no gene match. This CDR3 has 18 residues. Germline CDR1 and CDR2: MGHRA and YSYEKL. TCRdb's table, derived via immunoSEQ multiplex PCR, lists solely in-frame clones and lacks some. The sample has some 130,000 clones, about 95% seen once; the top ten hold about 3.5%. This TCR derives from a man between 25 and 39 years old in good health. The material sequenced was blood. The V gene is TRBV4-1, the J gene TRBJ2-3; 7 positions match TRBD2. The CDR3 region is CASSQVGLGGRGTDTQYF. In DNA, the CDR3 is TGCGCCAGCAGCCAAGTGGGCCTCGGGGGGAGGGGCACAGATACGCAGTATTTT.